The entry below describes one T cell receptor (beta chain). Its cognate antigen has yet to be identified. Nothing much larger sits one base from this clone, and base qualities are not available. This record comes from a study of blood T cell repertoires in COVID-19 (TCRdb year 2020). Regarding the research as a whole: Samples from collaborators originated in the United States, Italy and Spain and spanned both the acute and convalescent phases of COVID-19. The prospective study material was composed of cDNA or gDNA derived from T cells, B-cell-depleted T cells, or PBMCs. The dataset comprised deeply sampled blood TCRbeta repertoires from subjects exposed to, actively infected with, or recovered from COVID-19. A freely available public database, intended as a resource for researchers studying the immune response to SARS-CoV-2, is where the repertoires were released. Samples came from the ongoing ImmuneRACE study (first 160 participants) plus 1,254 subjects from 6 global collaborators. Nearly every sample came with metadata listing a de-identified subject ID, COVID-19 status, age in years and sex. Where available, HLA class I and class II types were obtained from metadata supplied by the sample provider rather than from assay-based typing.

General findings and caveats noted by the study authors: How much clinical and demographic metadata was included differed by source and by participant, and the metadata was provided uncurated.

The collaborating institutions used their own protocols to collect whole blood in K2EDTA tubes. Collaborator samples were shipped for TCRbeta analysis as frozen whole blood, isolated PBMCs, or DNA extracted from either sample type. TCRbeta CDR3 regions were amplified from genomic DNA by means of the immunoSEQ Assay, a bias-controlled multiplex PCR. As for the authors' bioinformatics: Within the assay, amplification of reference gene primers was used to estimate how many nucleated cells each sample contained. To quantify the absolute abundance of each unique TCRbeta CDR3 rearrangement, sequence reads were collapsed and filtered. For each sample, productive Simpson clonality was calculated as the square root of Simpson's diversity index over productive rearrangements. The source is immuneACCESS, and TCRdb retained only in-frame sequences with V and J called. Part of the clones is not carried over; for the studies checked, unresolved V genes explain less than half of this, and the remainder is unexplained. V and J calls and clone size are as listed in that table; D and trimming were resolved from the DNA. Within this sample are under 200,000 clones, with over 65% of them counted one time only. The ten largest clones capture roughly 8% of the sample.

The CDR3 runs 15 residues from the cysteine to the phenylalanine. Of all the DNA, just the CDR3 is kept, 45 bases in frame from base 1. The germline V gene (reference sequence) supplies CDR1 LGHDT and CDR2 YNNKEL. Germline trimming: 3 bases from V, 5 bases from J; junction bases outside gene matches: 5. This TCR was recovered from a man in his fifties or sixties with acute or convalescent COVID-19. This receptor chain uses TRBV3-1 (or the pseudogene TRBV3-2) and TRBJ2-7; TRBD2 agrees with 12 junctional bases. Sample: peripheral blood. The DNA is TGTGCCAGCAGCCACCTAGCGGGGGGGCCGCACGAGCAGTACTTC. Its protein reads: CASSHLAGGPHEQYF.